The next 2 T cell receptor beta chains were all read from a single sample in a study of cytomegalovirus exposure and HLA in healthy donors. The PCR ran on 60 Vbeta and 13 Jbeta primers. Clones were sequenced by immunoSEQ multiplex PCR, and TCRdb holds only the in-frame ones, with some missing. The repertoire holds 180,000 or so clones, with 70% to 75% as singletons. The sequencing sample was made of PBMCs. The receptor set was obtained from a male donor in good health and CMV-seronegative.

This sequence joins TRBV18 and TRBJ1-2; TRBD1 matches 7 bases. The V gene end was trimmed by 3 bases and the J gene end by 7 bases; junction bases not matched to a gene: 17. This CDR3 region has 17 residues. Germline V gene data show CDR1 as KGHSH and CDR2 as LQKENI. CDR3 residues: CASSPPSTGRGHRGYTF. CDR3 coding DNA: TGTGCCAGCTCACCCCCTTCTACTGGAAGGGGGCATCGTGGCTACACCTTC. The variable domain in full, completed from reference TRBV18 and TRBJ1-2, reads NAGVMQNPRHLVRRRGQEARLRCSPMKGHSHVYWYRQLPEEGLKFMVYLQKENIIDESGMPKERFSAEFPKEGPSILRIQQVVRGDSAAYFCASSPPSTGRGHRGYTFGSGTRLTVV.

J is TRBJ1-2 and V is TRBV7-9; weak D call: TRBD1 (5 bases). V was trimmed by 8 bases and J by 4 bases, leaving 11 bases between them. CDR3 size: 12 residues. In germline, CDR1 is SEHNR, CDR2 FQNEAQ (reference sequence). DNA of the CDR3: TGTGCCAGCCTCTTCGGGGGCTATGGCTACACCTTC. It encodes CASLFGGYGYTF.